Detailed here is one T cell receptor beta chain. Its antigen is not known. One end of the junction varies from germline; a read error may be responsible. The sample originates from a study of cytomegalovirus exposure and HLA in healthy donors. Study-wide results and limits: The authors later found HLA-associated TCR beta chains more clonally expanded than equally common others.

Germline V gene sequence: CDR1 SGHDT, CDR2 YYEEEE. The CDR3 has 15 residues. With 60 Vbeta and 13 Jbeta primers, the PCR was carried out. This table comes from immunoSEQ multiplex PCR, and its TCRdb copy is limited to in-frame clones, with some not included. The sample consists of 150,000 to 200,000 clones, 77% of them appearing once. This TCR derives from a female donor in good health and CMV-seronegative. The sequenced material came from PBMCs. The V call is TRBV5-6, the J call TRBJ2-1, with D perhaps matching TRBD2 (6 bases). The CDR3 DNA reads TGTGCCAGCAGGTTGGTTCGGGCGGGGTCCAATGAGCAGTTCTTC. It yields the protein CASRLVRAGSNEQFF.